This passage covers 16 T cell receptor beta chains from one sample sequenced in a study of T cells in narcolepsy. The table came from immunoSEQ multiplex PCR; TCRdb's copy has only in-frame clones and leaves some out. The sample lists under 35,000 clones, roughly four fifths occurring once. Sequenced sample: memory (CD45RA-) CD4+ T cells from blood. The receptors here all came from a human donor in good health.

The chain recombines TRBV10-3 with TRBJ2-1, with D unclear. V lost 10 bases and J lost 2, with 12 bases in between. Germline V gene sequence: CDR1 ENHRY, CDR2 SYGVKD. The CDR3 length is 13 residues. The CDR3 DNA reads TGTGCCACCTCCGGTGACCCCTACAATGAGCAGTTCTTC. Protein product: CATSGDPYNEQFF.

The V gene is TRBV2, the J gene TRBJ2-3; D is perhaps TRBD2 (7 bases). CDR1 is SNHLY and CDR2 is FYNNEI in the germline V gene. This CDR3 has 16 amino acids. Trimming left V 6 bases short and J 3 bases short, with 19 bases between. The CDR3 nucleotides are TGTGCCAGCAGCCGCCGAGGGGGGGAGGTAACAGATACGCAGTATTTT. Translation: CASSRRGGEVTDTQYF.

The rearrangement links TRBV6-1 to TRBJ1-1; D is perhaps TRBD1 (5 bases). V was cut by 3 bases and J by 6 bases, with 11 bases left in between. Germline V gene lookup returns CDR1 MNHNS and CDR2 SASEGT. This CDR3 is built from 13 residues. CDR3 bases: TGTGCCAGCAGTGACGGCAGGGCCGCTGAAGCTTTCTTT. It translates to CASSDGRAAEAFF.

The CDR3 sequence: CASSATGTTGELFF. Written as DNA, the CDR3 is TGTGCCAGCAGTGCGACGGGCACTACCGGGGAGCTGTTTTTT. The V and J genes are TRBV6-4 and TRBJ2-2; D gene uncertain. Trimming pared 4 bases from V and 5 bases from J, leaving 11 bases between. There are 14 residues in the CDR3. CDR1 and CDR2 from the germline V gene are MRHNA and SNTAGT.

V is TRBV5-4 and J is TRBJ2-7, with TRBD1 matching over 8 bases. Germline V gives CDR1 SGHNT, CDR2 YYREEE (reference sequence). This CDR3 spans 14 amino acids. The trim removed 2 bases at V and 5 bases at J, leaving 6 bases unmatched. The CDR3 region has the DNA TGTGCCAGCAGCTTCGACAGGGGAACCCACGAGCAGTACTTC. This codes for CASSFDRGTHEQYF.

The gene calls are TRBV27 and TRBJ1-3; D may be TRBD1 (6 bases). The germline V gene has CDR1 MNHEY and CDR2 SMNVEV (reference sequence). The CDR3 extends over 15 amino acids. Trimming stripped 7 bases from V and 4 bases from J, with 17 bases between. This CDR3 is CASTVYEGGGNTIYF. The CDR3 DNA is TGTGCCAGCACAGTTTATGAAGGGGGGGGAAACACCATATATTTT.

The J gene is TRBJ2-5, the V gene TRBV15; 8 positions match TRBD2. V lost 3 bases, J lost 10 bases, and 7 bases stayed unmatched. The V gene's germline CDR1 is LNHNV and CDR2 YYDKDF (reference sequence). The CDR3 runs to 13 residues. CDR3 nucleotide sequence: TGTGCCACCAGCAGTGGGCGGGGGGCCAACCAGTACTTC. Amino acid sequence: CATSSGRGANQYF.

The CDR3 DNA reads TGTGCCAGCAGCAAAGCCGTCAGGGGGGTAGACACCATATATTTT. It specifies CASSKAVRGVDTIYF. V gene TRBV21-1 combines with J gene TRBJ1-3; no check of the table's D call, TRBD1, against the DNA was made. TRBV21-1 is flagged as a pseudogene. This CDR3 region has 15 residues.

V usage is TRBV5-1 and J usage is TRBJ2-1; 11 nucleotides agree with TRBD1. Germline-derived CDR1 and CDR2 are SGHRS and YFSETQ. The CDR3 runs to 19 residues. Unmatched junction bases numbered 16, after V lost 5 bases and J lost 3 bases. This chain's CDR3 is CASSGPLSPGQGDYNEQFF. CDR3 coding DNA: TGCGCCAGCAGTGGGCCTCTCTCCCCGGGACAGGGGGACTACAATGAGCAGTTCTTC.

The CDR3 DNA reads TGTGCCAGCAGTTACTTTAATGTGAACACTGAAGCTTTCTTT. Its protein product is CASSYFNVNTEAFF. The gene calls are TRBV6-5 and TRBJ1-1, with D hard to call. This CDR3 contains 14 residues. Germline V gene lookup returns CDR1 MNHEY and CDR2 SVGAGI. V was shortened by 1 base and J by 0 bases, with 6 bases between the two germline ends.

CDR3 sequence: CASSAVARGGNSPLHF. As DNA, the CDR3 is TGTGCCAGCAGTGCCGTGGCCCGCGGGGGTAATTCACCCCTCCACTTT. The chain combines TRBV6-1 with TRBJ1-6; the D gene is possibly TRBD1 (5 bases). CDR3 length: 16 amino acids. In germline, CDR1 is MNHNS, CDR2 SASEGT. Trimming shortened V by 4 bases and J by 6 bases, and 16 bases separated the two germline ends.

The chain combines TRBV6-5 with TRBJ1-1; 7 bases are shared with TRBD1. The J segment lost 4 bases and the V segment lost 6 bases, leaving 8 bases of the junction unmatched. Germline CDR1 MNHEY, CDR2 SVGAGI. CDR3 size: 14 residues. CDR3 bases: TGTGCCAGCAGGGAAGGGGGCCAGGGCACTGAAGCTTTCTTT. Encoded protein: CASREGGQGTEAFF.

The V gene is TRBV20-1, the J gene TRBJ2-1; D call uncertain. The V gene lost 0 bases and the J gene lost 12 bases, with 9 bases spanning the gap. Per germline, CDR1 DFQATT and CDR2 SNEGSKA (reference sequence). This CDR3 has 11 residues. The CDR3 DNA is TGCAGTGCTAGAGATTTGGACGTGCAGTTCTTC. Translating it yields CSARDLDVQFF.

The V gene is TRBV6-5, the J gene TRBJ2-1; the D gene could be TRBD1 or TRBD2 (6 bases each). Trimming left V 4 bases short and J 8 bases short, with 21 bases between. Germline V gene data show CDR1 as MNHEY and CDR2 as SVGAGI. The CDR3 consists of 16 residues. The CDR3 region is CASSSQGSGASYEQFF. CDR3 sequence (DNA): TGTGCCAGCAGTTCACAGGGTTCGGGGGCTAGCTATGAGCAGTTCTTC.

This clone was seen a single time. CDR3 region: CASSTRTENQPQHF. DNA for the CDR3: TGTGCCAGCAGTACCCGGACAGAAAATCAGCCCCAGCATTTT. The rearrangement links TRBV6-6 to TRBJ1-5, with D maybe TRBD1 (6 bases). With 5 bases removed from V and 4 bases from J, the gap between germline ends came to 12 bases. The germline V gene encodes CDR1 MNHNY and CDR2 SVGAGI (reference sequence). The CDR3 covers 14 residues.

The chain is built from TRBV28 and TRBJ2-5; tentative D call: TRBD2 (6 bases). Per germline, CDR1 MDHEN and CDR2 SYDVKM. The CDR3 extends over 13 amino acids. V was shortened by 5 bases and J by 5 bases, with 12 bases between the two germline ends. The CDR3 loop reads CASSGDSRETQYF. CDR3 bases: TGTGCCAGCAGTGGGGACTCCCGGGAGACCCAGTACTTC.